The rows below give T cell receptor beta chains drawn from one sample of a study of cytomegalovirus exposure and HLA in healthy donors. TCRdb's copy holds only in-frame clones and misses some; the assay was immunoSEQ multiplex PCR. The sample records about 64,000 clones, approximately 83% being singletons. The sequenced material came from PBMCs. The receptors come from a female donor in good health and CMV-seronegative. CDR3s include the opening cysteine and the closing phenylalanine or tryptophan. The D gene is left open where the match is weak. Where a row states a size, it is once, few, many or the class of an expanded clone; other rows omit it.

>.|TRBV19|TRBJ2-1|TRBD2
TGTGCCAGTAGGGTTAGCGGGGGGCCCTACAATGAGCAGTTCTTC
CASRVSGGPYNEQFF
>.|TRBV5-8|TRBJ1-1|.
TGTGCCAGCAGCGCGGCTCCCTCCAGAGTGATGAACGCTGAAGCTTTCTTT
CASSAAPSRVMNAEAFF
>.|TRBV5-6|TRBJ2-7|TRBD1
TGTGCCAGCAGCCGTGGACAGGGGAATTACGAGCAGTACTTC
CASSRGQGNYEQYF
>.|TRBV2|TRBJ2-1|TRBD2
TGTGCCAGCAGCTTCGGGACTACCCCTGGGAATGAGCAGTTCTTC
CASSFGTTPGNEQFF
>.|TRBV19|TRBJ2-1|.
TGTGCCAGTAGTGCCATATCCGGGACTTTCTACAATGAGCAGTTCTTC
CASSAISGTFYNEQFF
>.|TRBV9|TRBJ1-4|TRBD1
TGTGCCAGCAGCGGCAAGGGGACAGTTAATGAAAAACTGTTTTTT
CASSGKGTVNEKLFF
>.|TRBV4-3|TRBJ2-7|.
TGCGCCAGCAGCCAAGATGTAGGATGGAGCTACGAGCAGTACTTC
CASSQDVGWSYEQYF
>.|TRBV5-6|TRBJ1-4|TRBD1
TGTGCCAGCAGCTTATCCCCGGGACAGGGTCGTGAAAAACTGTTTTTT
CASSLSPGQGREKLFF
>once|TRBV27|TRBJ2-3|.
TGTGCCAGCAGTCGACCGGGGTCCACAGATACGCAGTATTTT
CASSRPGSTDTQYF
>.|TRBV19|TRBJ2-7|.
TGTGCCAGTAGTATTAGCCTGAGCTCCTACGAGCAGTACTTC
CASSISLSSYEQYF
>once|TRBV30|TRBJ2-7|TRBD2
TGTGCCTGGTCTATGTCGGGGCGGGAGAACTACGAGCAGTACTTC
CAWSMSGRENYEQYF
>.|TRBV28|TRBJ1-2|TRBD1
TGTGCCAGCAGTCCTTTGTCGACAGGGGATGGCTACACCTTC
CASSPLSTGDGYTF
>.|TRBV6-5|TRBJ1-1|TRBD1
TGTGCCAGCAGAGGCCGGGACAGGAACACTGAAGCTTTCTTT
CASRGRDRNTEAFF
>.|TRBV10-2|TRBJ2-7|.
TGCGCCAGCAGTGAGAACTCTAGCAGGGGTTTGAAGTACTTC
CASSENSSRGLKYF
>.|TRBV9|TRBJ2-3|TRBD1
TGTGCCAGCAGCGTAGGCAGGGACAGGGTAATAGATACGCAGTATTTT
CASSVGRDRVIDTQYF
>few|TRBV6-1|TRBJ1-2|.
TGTGCCAGCAGTAAAGGGGCCGTCTCTAACTATGGCTACACCTTC
CASSKGAVSNYGYTF
>.|TRBV9|TRBJ2-7|TRBD1
TGTGCCAGCAGCCCGCGGGGACAGGGGGCAGGGTACGAGCAGTACTTC
CASSPRGQGAGYEQYF
>.|TRBV19|TRBJ1-5|.
TGTGCCAGTAGTATGGCTAGGGGGGGTTTTATGACCCAGCATTTT
CASSMARGGFMTQHF
>.|TRBV7-9|TRBJ2-5|.
TGTGCCAGCAGCTTAGGACCTACGGGTGGGGAGCCCAACCAAGAGACCCAGTACTTC
CASSLGPTGGEPNQETQYF
>once|TRBV6-1|TRBJ1-2|.
TGTGCCAGCAGCTCAATTTCTATTCTCTATGGCTACACCTTC
CASSSISILYGYTF
>.|TRBV7-2|TRBJ1-1|.
TGTGCCAGCAGCCCTACCTCCTGGGCGGGCACTGAAGCTTTCTTT
CASSPTSWAGTEAFF
>.|TRBV4-1|TRBJ1-2|.
TGCGCCAGCAGCCCGATTCTACAGGGTTATGGCTACACCTTC
CASSPILQGYGYTF
>.|TRBV29-1|TRBJ2-6|TRBD2
TGCAGCGTTCGGGGGGGTGGGGCCAACGTCCTGACTTTC
CSVRGGGANVLTF
>.|TRBV27|TRBJ2-2|.
TGTGCCAGCAGTTTCGGCGGCCACACCGGGGAGCTGTTTTTT
CASSFGGHTGELFF
>.|TRBV27|TRBJ1-3|.
TGTGCCAGCAGCAAGGGACAAGGACCTGGAAACACCATATATTTT
CASSKGQGPGNTIYF
>.|TRBV18|TRBJ2-6|.
TGTGCCAGCTCACTCAACGGACTTAAACTGGTTGGGGCCAACGTCCTGACTTTC
CASSLNGLKLVGANVLTF
>.|TRBV4-1|TRBJ1-4|.
TGCGCCAGCAGCTGGACAGCTAATGAAAAACTGTTTTTT
CASSWTANEKLFF
>.|TRBV28|TRBJ1-1|TRBD1
TGTGCCAGCAGGACTACTAAAGGGGGCCTTTGGAATGAAGCTTTCTTT
CASRTTKGGLWNEAFF
>.|TRBV28|TRBJ2-7|.
TGTGCCAGCAGTTTATGGCCGAGCTCCTACGAGCAGTACTTC
CASSLWPSSYEQYF
>once|TRBV6-1|TRBJ2-7|TRBD1
TGTGCCAGCAGTGTCCACCAAGGGACAGCCTACGAGCAGTACTTC
CASSVHQGTAYEQYF
>.|TRBV5-6|TRBJ1-1|TRBD1
TGTGCCAGCAGGTTAGGGACAGGGGGCGGAGTGAACACTGAAGCTTTCTTT
CASRLGTGGGVNTEAFF
>.|TRBV6-5|TRBJ1-2|.
TGTGCCAGCAATCAGGGAGGGAGAGGCTACACCTTC
CASNQGGRGYTF
>.|TRBV2|TRBJ2-3|TRBD2
TGTGCCAGCAGTGTTCTAGCGGGGGGCCCGAGCACAGATACGCAGTATTTT
CASSVLAGGPSTDTQYF
>.|TRBV6-1|TRBJ2-1|.
TGTGCCAGCGATACGGACAGACGCAATGAGCAGTTCTTC
CASDTDRRNEQFF
>.|TRBV29-1|TRBJ1-4|TRBD1
TGCAGCGTGTTTCGGGACAGCTATGAAAAACTGTTTTTT
CSVFRDSYEKLFF
>.|TRBV4-1|TRBJ2-1|.
TGCGCCAGCAGCCAACAATCTCGGTCCTACAATGAGCAGTTCTTC
CASSQQSRSYNEQFF
>.|TRBV5-1|TRBJ1-5|.
TGCGCCAGCAGGGGGCCCAGGGGTGGTAATCAGCCCCAGCATTTT
CASRGPRGGNQPQHF
>.|TRBV5-4|TRBJ2-2|.
TGTGCCAGCGGCAACCCTAGGAACACCGGGGAGCTGTTTTTT
CASGNPRNTGELFF
>.|TRBV4-2|TRBJ2-7|.
TGTGCCAGCACGGCAGAAGACGACAGCTCCCGAACGTACGAGCAGTACTTC
CASTAEDDSSRTYEQYF
>.|TRBV14|TRBJ1-3|.
TGTGCCAGCAGCCCCTTCTCCACTTGGGAGGTCTCTGGAAACACCATATATTTT
CASSPFSTWEVSGNTIYF
>.|TRBV7-7|TRBJ1-3|.
TGTGCTAGCGCCATCGACAGGACGGAAGGAAACACCATATATTTT
CASAIDRTEGNTIYF
>.|TRBV6-1|TRBJ1-2|TRBD1
TGTGCCAGCAGTGATACGACAGGGGGCGCCGTTAAGTATGGCTACACCTTC
CASSDTTGGAVKYGYTF